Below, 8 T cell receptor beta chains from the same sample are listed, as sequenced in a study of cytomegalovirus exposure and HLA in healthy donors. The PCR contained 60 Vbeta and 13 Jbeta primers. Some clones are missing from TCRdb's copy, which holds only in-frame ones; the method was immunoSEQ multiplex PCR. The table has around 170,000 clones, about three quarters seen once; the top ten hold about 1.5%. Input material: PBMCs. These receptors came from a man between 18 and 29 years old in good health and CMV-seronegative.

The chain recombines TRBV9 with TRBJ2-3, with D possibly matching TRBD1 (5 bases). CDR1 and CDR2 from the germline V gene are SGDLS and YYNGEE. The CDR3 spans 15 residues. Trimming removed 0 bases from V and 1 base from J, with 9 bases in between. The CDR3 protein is CASSVGVGGTDTQYF. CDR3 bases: TGTGCCAGCAGCGTAGGGGTAGGGGGCACAGATACGCAGTATTTT.

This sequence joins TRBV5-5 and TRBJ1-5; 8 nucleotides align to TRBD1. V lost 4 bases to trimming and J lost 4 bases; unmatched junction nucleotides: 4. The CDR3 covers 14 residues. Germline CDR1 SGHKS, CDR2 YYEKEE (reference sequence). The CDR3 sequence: CASSRGDRNQPQHF. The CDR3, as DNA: TGTGCCAGCAGCCGGGGGGACAGGAATCAGCCCCAGCATTTT.

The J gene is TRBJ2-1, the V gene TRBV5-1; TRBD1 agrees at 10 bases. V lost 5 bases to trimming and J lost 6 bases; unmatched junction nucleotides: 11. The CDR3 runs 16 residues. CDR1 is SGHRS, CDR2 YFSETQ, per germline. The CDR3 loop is CASRTGGLSTVNEQFF. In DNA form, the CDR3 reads TGCGCCAGCAGGACAGGGGGCTTATCTACCGTCAATGAGCAGTTCTTC.

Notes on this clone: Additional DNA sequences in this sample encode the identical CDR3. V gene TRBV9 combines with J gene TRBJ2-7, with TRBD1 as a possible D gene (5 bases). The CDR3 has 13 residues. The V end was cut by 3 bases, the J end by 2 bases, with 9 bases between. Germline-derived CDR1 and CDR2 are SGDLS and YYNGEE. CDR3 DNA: TGTGCCAGCAGCGGACAGAATGCCTACGAGCAGTACTTC. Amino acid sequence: CASSGQNAYEQYF.

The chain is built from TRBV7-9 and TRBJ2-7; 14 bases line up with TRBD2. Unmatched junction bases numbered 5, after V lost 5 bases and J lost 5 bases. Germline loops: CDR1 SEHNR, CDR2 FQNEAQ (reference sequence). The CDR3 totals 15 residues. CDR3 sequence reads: CASSPTSGGANEQYF. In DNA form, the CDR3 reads TGTGCCAGCAGCCCGACTAGCGGGGGGGCCAACGAGCAGTACTTC. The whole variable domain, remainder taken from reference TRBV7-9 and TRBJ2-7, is DTGVSQNPRHKITKRGQNVTFRCDPISEHNRLYWYRQTLGQGPEFLTYFQNEAQLEKSRLLSDRFSAERPKGSFSTLEIQRTEQGDSAMYLCASSPTSGGANEQYFGPGTRLTVT.

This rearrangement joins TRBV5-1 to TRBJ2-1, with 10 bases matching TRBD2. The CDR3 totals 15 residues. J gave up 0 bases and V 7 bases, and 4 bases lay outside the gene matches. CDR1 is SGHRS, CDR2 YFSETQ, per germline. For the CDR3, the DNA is TGCGCCAGCGGCCCTAGCGGGAGCTCCTACAATGAGCAGTTCTTC. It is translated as CASGPSGSSYNEQFF. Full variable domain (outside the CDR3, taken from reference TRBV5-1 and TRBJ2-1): KAGVTQTPRYLIKTRGQQVTLSCSPISGHRSVSWYQQTPGQGLQFLFEYFSETQRNKGNFPGRFSGRQFSNSRSEMNVSTLELGDSALYLCASGPSGSSYNEQFFGPGTRLTVL.

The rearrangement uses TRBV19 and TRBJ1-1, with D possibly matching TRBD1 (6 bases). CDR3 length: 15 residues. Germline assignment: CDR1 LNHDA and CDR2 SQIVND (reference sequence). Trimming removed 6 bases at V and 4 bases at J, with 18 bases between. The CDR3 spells CASRGVGGGATEAFF. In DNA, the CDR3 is TGTGCCAGTAGAGGAGTAGGGGGGGGAGCCACTGAAGCTTTCTTT.

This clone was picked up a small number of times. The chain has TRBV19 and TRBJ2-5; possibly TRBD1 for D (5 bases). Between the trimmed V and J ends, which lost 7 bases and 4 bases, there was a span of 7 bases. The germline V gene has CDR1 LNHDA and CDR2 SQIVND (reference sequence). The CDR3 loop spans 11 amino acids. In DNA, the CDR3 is TGTGCCAGTAAGGGGCCAGAGACCCAGTACTTC. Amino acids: CASKGPETQYF.